Shown below are 16 T cell receptor beta chains from a single sample sequenced in a study of CD8+ T cells in alopecia areata. Sequencing relied on a cDNA template that was reverse transcribed from extracted RNA. Produced via immunoSEQ multiplex PCR; TCRdb's table is partial and in-frame only. This table holds about 120,000 clones, 55% to 80% found once. The sample was CD4+ T cells sorted from blood. The receptors come from a human donor in good health.

This clone was seen only a few times. J is TRBJ2-5 and V is TRBV7-9; D is possibly TRBD2 (6 bases). Per germline, CDR1 SEHNR and CDR2 FQNEAQ (reference sequence). Trimming shortened V by 0 bases and J by 5 bases, and 13 bases separated the two germline ends. The CDR3 sequence is 15 residues long. The CDR3 reads CASSLAGGALETQYF. The CDR3 DNA is TGTGCCAGCAGCTTAGCGGGGGGAGCGTTGGAGACCCAGTACTTC.

A remark on this clone: This same CDR3 is encoded by further DNA sequences in the sample. V and J are TRBV29-1 and TRBJ2-5; TRBD2 might be the D (6 bases). The germline gives CDR1 SQVTM, CDR2 ANQGSEA. This CDR3 has 10 residues. The CDR3 region has the DNA TGCAGTGGGGGGCAAGAGACCCAGTACTTC. This gives the protein CSGGQETQYF.

The V gene is TRBV29-1, the J gene TRBJ2-5; a weak D match, TRBD2 (5 bases). Deletions cut 4 bases from V and 5 bases from J, with 5 bases between. The germline V gene encodes CDR1 SQVTM and CDR2 ANQGSEA. This CDR3 is 10 amino acids long. The CDR3 nucleotides are TGCAGCGTTGCGGGGGAGACCCAGTACTTC. Translation gives CSVAGETQYF. Together with reference TRBV29-1 and TRBJ2-5, the CDR3 gives the full variable domain: SAVISQKPSRDICQRGTSLTIQCQVDSQVTMMFWYRQQPGQSLTLIATANQGSEATYESGFVIDKFPISRPNLTFSTLTVSNMSPEDSSIYLCSVAGETQYFGPGTRLLVL.

Comments on this clone: The sample carries other DNA sequences with the same CDR3. The CDR3: CASSRQGYGYTF. CDR3 nucleotides: TGTGCCAGCAGCCGTCAGGGGTATGGCTACACCTTC. V usage is TRBV6-5 and J usage is TRBJ1-2, with a tentative D call TRBD1 (6 bases). The CDR3 has 12 residues. CDR1 and CDR2 (germline): MNHEY, SVGAGI. V lost 6 bases, J lost 5 bases, and 10 bases lay in between.

This chain connects TRBV18 to TRBJ1-1; 9 bases fit TRBD1. Germline CDR1 is KGHSH and CDR2 is LQKENI. V lost 5 bases, J lost 6 bases, and 7 bases stayed unmatched. There are 14 residues in the CDR3. Here the CDR3 reads CASSGDREFAEAFF. As DNA, the CDR3 is TGTGCCAGCTCAGGGGACAGGGAGTTTGCTGAAGCTTTCTTT.

The rearrangement links TRBV11-2 to TRBJ1-5; 7 bases match TRBD1. CDR1 and CDR2 from the germline V gene are SGHAT and FQNNGV. V was pared by 4 bases and J by 7 bases, with 4 bases of the junction left unmatched. There are 13 residues in the CDR3. CDR3 sequence (DNA): TGTGCCAGCAGCTCCGACAGGGACCAGCCCCAGCATTTT. Amino acids: CASSSDRDQPQHF.

The V and J genes are TRBV29-1 and TRBJ2-7, with 7 bases matching TRBD1. This CDR3 is 12 amino acids long. Trimming removed 3 bases from V and 4 bases from J; junction bases left unmatched: 3. Germline V gene data show CDR1 as SQVTM and CDR2 as ANQGSEA. CDR3 nucleotide sequence: TGCAGCGTTGACGACAGGGCGTACGAGCAGTACTTC. Protein: CSVDDRAYEQYF.

V and J are TRBV27 and TRBJ2-5, with 8 bases fitting TRBD1. CDR3 length equals 14 residues. Germline V CDR1 and CDR2: MNHEY, SMNVEV (reference sequence). Germline trimming cut 4 bases from V and 9 bases from J; bases unmatched to any gene: 10. The CDR3 is CASSSNTGGRSQYF. The CDR3 bases are TGTGCCAGCAGTTCAAATACAGGGGGGCGGTCCCAGTACTTC.

The genes are TRBV6-6 and TRBJ2-5; 7 nucleotides line up with TRBD1. In germline, CDR1 is MNHNY, CDR2 SVGAGI (reference sequence). The junction had 8 bases not matched to a gene; V was cut back by 7 bases and J by 3 bases. The CDR3 covers 14 residues. The CDR3 coding sequence is TGTGCCAGCACTCCGACAGGGCAGAAAGAGACCCAGTACTTC. This codes for CASTPTGQKETQYF.

The J gene is TRBJ1-4, the V gene TRBV29-1, with D possibly being TRBD1 (5 bases). This CDR3 is built from 11 residues. The germline V gene has CDR1 SQVTM and CDR2 ANQGSEA. Deletions cut 7 bases from V and 7 bases from J, with 10 bases between. The CDR3 DNA is TGCAGCGCCCGGGACGGTGAAAAACTGTTTTTT. Protein: CSARDGEKLFF.

The chain uses TRBV30 and TRBJ2-2; TRBD2 aligns across 15 bases. This CDR3 region has 17 residues. J was trimmed by 5 bases and V by 2 bases; bases with no gene match: 6. CDR1 and CDR2 from the germline V gene are GTSNPN and SVGIG (reference sequence). As DNA, the CDR3 is TGTGCCTGGAGTCCTTCGGGACTAGCGGGGGGTACCGGGGAGCTGTTTTTT. It encodes CAWSPSGLAGGTGELFF.

This clone was found a few times. The chain combines TRBV5-6 with TRBJ2-1, with unresolved D. The germline CDR1 and CDR2 sequences are SGHDT and YYEEEE. This CDR3 is built from 11 residues. V was trimmed by 3 bases and J by 6 bases, leaving 4 bases between them. CDR3 protein: CASSWINEQFF. The CDR3 bases are TGTGCCAGCAGCTGGATCAATGAGCAGTTCTTC. The variable domain in full, completed from reference TRBV5-6 and TRBJ2-1, reads DAGVTQSPTHLIKTRGQQVTLRCSPKSGHDTVSWYQQALGQGPQFIFQYYEEEERQRGNFPDRFSGHQFPNYSSELNVNALLLGDSALYLCASSWINEQFFGPGTRLTVL.

The chain links TRBV29-1 to TRBJ1-1, with TRBD1 matching over 10 bases. This CDR3 is 14 amino acids long. CDR1 is SQVTM, CDR2 ANQGSEA, per germline. Germline trimming cut 7 bases from V and 5 bases from J; bases unmatched to any gene: 10. CDR3 bases: TGCAGCGCCGGTTGGGGACAGGGGAGGACTGAAGCTTTCTTT. Encoded protein: CSAGWGQGRTEAFF.

With regard to this clone: Distinct nucleotide sequences in the sample also encode this CDR3. The chain employs TRBV5-4 and TRBJ1-1; D is ambiguous. The germline CDR1 and CDR2 sequences are SGHNT and YYREEE (reference sequence). This CDR3 region has 13 residues. Trimming shortened V by 4 bases and J by 0 bases, and 7 bases separated the two germline ends. CDR3 sequence reads: CASSPGLNTEAFF. Here the CDR3 DNA reads TGTGCCAGCAGCCCGGGCCTGAACACTGAAGCTTTCTTT.

The rearrangement joins TRBV28 to TRBJ1-5; D unresolved. This CDR3 region has 16 residues. From germline, CDR1 is MDHEN and CDR2 SYDVKM. V gave up 5 bases and J gave up 0 bases, with 14 bases separating them. CDR3 sequence reads: CASSDQPRGSNQPQHF. The DNA of the CDR3 is TGTGCCAGCAGTGACCAGCCCCGGGGTAGCAATCAGCCCCAGCATTTT.

This clone was seen once. The chain uses TRBV2 and TRBJ1-6; D gene ambiguous. From germline, CDR1 is SNHLY and CDR2 FYNNEI. V lost 0 bases and J 7 bases, leaving 7 bases between the germline ends. This CDR3 is built from 14 residues. The CDR3 DNA follows: TGTGCCAGCAGTGAAGCGTTGGAGAATTCACCCCTCCACTTT. It specifies CASSEALENSPLHF.